The 10 T cell receptor beta chains in this list originate from one sample, sequenced in a study of shared clonotypes between healthy human individuals. This table comes from immunoSEQ multiplex PCR, and its TCRdb copy is limited to in-frame clones, with some not included. Among roughly 2.5 million clones listed, more than 80% were seen once. Sequenced material: naive CD4+ T cells sorted from blood. Subset of the sample: CD45RA+ positively selected. These receptors all stem from a man in his late teens or twenties in good health.

This chain links TRBV6-5 with TRBJ1-6; TRBD1 aligns across 8 bases. The germline V gene has CDR1 MNHEY and CDR2 SVGAGI. Germline trimming cut 6 bases from V and 10 bases from J; bases unmatched to any gene: 14. The CDR3 runs to 16 residues. For the CDR3, the DNA is TGTGCCAGCAGGTACACCGACTGGACAGGGAAGTCACCCCTCCACTTT. Translated, it gives CASRYTDWTGKSPLHF.

V usage is TRBV2 and J usage is TRBJ2-7; TRBD1 or TRBD2 may be the D gene (5 bases each). V gave up 6 bases and J gave up 7 bases, with 13 bases separating them. Germline V lookup: CDR1 SNHLY, CDR2 FYNNEI. This CDR3 is built from 12 residues. The CDR3 region is CASRTGAEEQYF. CDR3 in DNA: TGTGCCAGCAGGACCGGGGCGGAGGAGCAGTACTTC.

V gene TRBV6-5 combines with J gene TRBJ2-2, with 8 bases aligning to TRBD2. The CDR3 spans 15 residues. V lost 6 bases and J lost 6; bases outside the gene matches: 9. Germline V gives CDR1 MNHEY, CDR2 SVGAGI. CDR3 bases: TGTGCCAGCAGAAGGCCGGGACTAGGGGCCGGGGAGCTGTTTTTT. Encoded protein: CASRRPGLGAGELFF.

The V call is TRBV5-1, the J call TRBJ1-4; 8 positions match TRBD1. Per the germline V gene, CDR1 is SGHRS and CDR2 is YFSETQ. CDR3 size: 15 residues. V shed 3 bases and J 4 bases; nucleotides not matched to a gene: 5. This chain's CDR3 is CASSSWTGNNEKLFF. DNA of the CDR3: TGCGCCAGCAGCTCCTGGACAGGGAATAATGAAAAACTGTTTTTT.

This rearrangement joins TRBV19 to TRBJ1-1; no clear D gene. The CDR3 sequence is 13 residues long. V dropped 6 bases and J dropped 0 bases, with 8 bases sitting between them. Germline CDR1 and CDR2: LNHDA and SQIVND (reference sequence). CDR3 nucleotides: TGTGCCAGTAGGGAACTTATGAACACTGAAGCTTTCTTT. Encoded protein: CASRELMNTEAFF. Supplemented by reference TRBV19 and TRBJ1-1, the full variable domain reads DGGITQSPKYLFRKEGQNVTLSCEQNLNHDAMYWYRQDPGQGLRLIYYSQIVNDFQKGDIAEGYSVSREKKESFPLTVTSAQKNPTAFYLCASRELMNTEAFFGQGTRLTVV.

The chain is built from TRBV6-5 and TRBJ1-4, with D perhaps matching TRBD1 (6 bases). Germline assignment: CDR1 MNHEY and CDR2 SVGAGI. The CDR3 runs 14 residues. V was shortened by 4 bases and J by 5 bases, with 11 bases between the two germline ends. The CDR3 bases are TGTGCCAGCAGTTTAACAGGACAGAATGAAAAACTGTTTTTT. It encodes CASSLTGQNEKLFF.

This clone was seen a handful of times. The V call is TRBV30, the J call TRBJ1-4, with 8 positions matching TRBD1. Germline lookup yields CDR1 GTSNPN and CDR2 SVGIG (reference sequence). Trimming at V came to 5 bases and at J to 7 bases, leaving 3 bases not matched to a gene. The CDR3 covers 12 residues. The CDR3 nucleotides read TGTGCCTGGGACAGGGGAAGTGAAAAACTGTTTTTT. This sequence encodes CAWDRGSEKLFF.

The chain joins TRBV6-5 to TRBJ2-7, with unresolved D. This CDR3 spans 12 amino acids. In germline, CDR1 is MNHEY, CDR2 SVGAGI. Deletions cut 5 bases from V and 4 bases from J, with 9 bases between. The CDR3 nucleotides read TGTGCCAGCAGTAAACAGTGGTACGAGCAGTACTTC. This encodes CASSKQWYEQYF.

This chain connects TRBV6-1 to TRBJ1-1, with D perhaps TRBD1 (5 bases). V was trimmed by 5 bases and J by 1 base, leaving 8 bases between them. This CDR3 comprises 13 residues. From germline, CDR1 is MNHNS and CDR2 SASEGT. The CDR3 coding sequence is TGTGCCAGCAGTACAGGTGCGAACACTGAAGCTTTCTTT. It encodes CASSTGANTEAFF.

The rearrangement links TRBV7-9 to TRBJ2-3; TRBD1 agrees at 7 bases. The V segment lost 3 bases and the J segment 5 bases; nucleotides outside the gene matches: 11. Germline values: CDR1 SEHNR, CDR2 FQNEAQ (reference sequence). The CDR3 is made up of 16 amino acids. DNA for the CDR3: TGTGCCAGCAGCTTTGGCGACAGGGCCCACCGAGATACGCAGTATTTT. It translates to CASSFGDRAHRDTQYF.